These T cell receptor beta chains were read from a single sample in a study of T cell repertoires in cytomegalovirus infection. TCRdb recomputed calls from the reads with MiXCR, one row per CDR3 protein. The sample yields over 300,000 distinct CDR3 sequences, about a sixth seen once. Specimen: PBMCs. These TCRs come from a human donor in good health (CMV status not recorded). Some clones in this sample may be carry-over from other donors' samples. Both conserved end residues are part of each CDR3. Fields, in order: V gene, J gene, CDR3 protein.

V gene: TRBV2
J gene: TRBJ2-3
CDR3 protein: CASTGMGFTDTQYF

V gene: TRBV11-1
J gene: TRBJ2-7
CDR3 protein: CASSSTTDSSRYEQYF

V gene: TRBV2
J gene: TRBJ2-2
CDR3 protein: CASSTTGGDTGELFF

V gene: TRBV19
J gene: TRBJ1-2
CDR3 protein: CASRRQGAQYGYTF

V gene: TRBV18
J gene: TRBJ1-1
CDR3 protein: CASSPAGYTEAFF

V gene: TRBV2
J gene: TRBJ2-1
CDR3 protein: CASSERIGEQFF

V gene: TRBV28
J gene: TRBJ2-5
CDR3 protein: CASSLAGGGGIETQYF

V gene: TRBV19
J gene: TRBJ1-1
CDR3 protein: CASSMTSSTEVAFF

V gene: TRBV12-3/TRBV12-4
J gene: TRBJ2-1
CDR3 protein: CASSPGSGGNNEQFF

V gene: TRBV6-2/TRBV6-3
J gene: TRBJ2-5
CDR3 protein: CASSSDTRRTQYF

V gene: TRBV20-1
J gene: TRBJ1-5
CDR3 protein: CSAGRGGDQPQHF

V gene: TRBV5-1
J gene: TRBJ2-2
CDR3 protein: CASSLALAGSGELFF

V gene: TRBV6-1
J gene: TRBJ1-1
CDR3 protein: CASTGTLAFF

V gene: TRBV19
J gene: TRBJ2-1
CDR3 protein: CASSNDRANEQFF

V gene: TRBV6-1
J gene: TRBJ2-1
CDR3 protein: CASNLAPYNEQFF

V gene: TRBV27
J gene: TRBJ2-5
CDR3 protein: CASSLSERRETQYF

V gene: TRBV6-6
J gene: TRBJ2-2
CDR3 protein: CASTQPADTGELFF

V gene: TRBV7-9
J gene: TRBJ2-7
CDR3 protein: CASSPVGGAPYEQYF

V gene: TRBV6-1
J gene: TRBJ1-1
CDR3 protein: CASSTGGYTEAFF

V gene: TRBV7-6
J gene: TRBJ2-1
CDR3 protein: CASSPPRGDNEQFF